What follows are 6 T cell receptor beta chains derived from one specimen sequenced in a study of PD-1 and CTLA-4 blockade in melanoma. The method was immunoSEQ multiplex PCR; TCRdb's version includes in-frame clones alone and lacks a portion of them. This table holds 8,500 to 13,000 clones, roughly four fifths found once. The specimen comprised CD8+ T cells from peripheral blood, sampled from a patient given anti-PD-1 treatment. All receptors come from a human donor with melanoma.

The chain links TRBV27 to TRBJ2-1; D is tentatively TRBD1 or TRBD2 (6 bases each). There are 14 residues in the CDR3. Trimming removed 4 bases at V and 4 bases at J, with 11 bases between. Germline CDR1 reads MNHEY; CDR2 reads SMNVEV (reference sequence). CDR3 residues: CASSSQGGYNEQFF. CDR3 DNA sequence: TGTGCCAGCAGTTCACAGGGAGGATACAATGAGCAGTTCTTC.

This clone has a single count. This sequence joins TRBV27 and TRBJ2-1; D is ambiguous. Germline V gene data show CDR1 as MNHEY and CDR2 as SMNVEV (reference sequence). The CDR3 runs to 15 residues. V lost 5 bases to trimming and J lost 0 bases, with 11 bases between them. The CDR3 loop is CASSPDTSSYNEQFF. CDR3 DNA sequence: TGTGCCAGCAGTCCAGATACGAGCTCCTACAATGAGCAGTTCTTC.

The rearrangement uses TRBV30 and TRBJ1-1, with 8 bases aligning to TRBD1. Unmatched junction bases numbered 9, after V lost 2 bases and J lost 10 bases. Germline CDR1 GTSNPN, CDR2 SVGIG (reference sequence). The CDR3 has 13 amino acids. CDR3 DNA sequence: TGTGCCTGGAGTACGATCAGGGGGCAGGGAGCTTTCTTT. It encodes CAWSTIRGQGAFF.

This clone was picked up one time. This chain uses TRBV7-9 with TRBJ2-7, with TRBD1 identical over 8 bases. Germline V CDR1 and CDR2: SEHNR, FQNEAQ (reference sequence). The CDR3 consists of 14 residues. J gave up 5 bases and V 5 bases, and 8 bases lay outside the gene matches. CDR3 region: CASSGSRDRNEQYF. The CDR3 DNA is TGTGCCAGCAGCGGATCACGGGACAGGAACGAGCAGTACTTC.

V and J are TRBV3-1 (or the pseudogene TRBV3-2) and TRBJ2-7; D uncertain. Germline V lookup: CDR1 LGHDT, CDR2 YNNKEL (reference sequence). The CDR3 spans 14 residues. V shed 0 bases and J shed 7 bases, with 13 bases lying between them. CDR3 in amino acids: CASSQEGRGREQYF. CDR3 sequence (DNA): TGTGCCAGCAGCCAAGAAGGGCGCGGAAGAGAGCAGTACTTC.

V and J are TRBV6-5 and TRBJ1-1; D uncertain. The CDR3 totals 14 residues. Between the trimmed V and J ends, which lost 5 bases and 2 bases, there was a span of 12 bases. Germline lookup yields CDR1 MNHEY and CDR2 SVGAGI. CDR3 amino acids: CASSLDILNTEAFF. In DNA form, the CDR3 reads TGTGCCAGCAGTCTTGACATTCTTAACACTGAAGCTTTCTTT.